The rows below give T cell receptor beta chains drawn from one sample of a study of blood T cell repertoires in COVID-19. Sequencing used immunoSEQ multiplex PCR; TCRdb keeps in-frame clones, though not all of them. This repertoire shows 200,000 to 250,000 clones, 75% to 85% found once; its top ten account for under 2.5%. Specimen: peripheral blood. Receptor source: a woman between 65 and 79 years old with COVID-19, enrolled during active disease. Both conserved end residues are part of each CDR3. A D gene is named only where the DNA matches it firmly. Size values are once, few and many counts, or a class for expanded clones, and some rows have none.

V gene	D gene	J gene	clone size	CDR3 length	CDR3 DNA	CDR3 protein
TRBV27	.	TRBJ2-2	once	14	TGTGCCAGTCGGCCAGGGATCGACACCGGGGAGCTGTTTTTT	CASRPGIDTGELFF
TRBV6-6	.	TRBJ1-3	.	15	TGTGCCAGCAGTTACGCAGGCAGTCCTGGAAACACCATATATTTT	CASSYAGSPGNTIYF
TRBV24-1	.	TRBJ1-1	.	13	TGTGCCACCATGGAGGGACCGAACACTGAAGCTTTCTTT	CATMEGPNTEAFF
TRBV29-1	.	TRBJ2-2	.	12	TGCACCCCCGGGGGGAACACCGGGGAGCTGTTTTTT	CTPGGNTGELFF
TRBV11-2	TRBD1	TRBJ1-2	.	15	TGTGCCAGCAGCTTAGATCCGGACAGGTATCATGGCTACACCTTC	CASSLDPDRYHGYTF
TRBV3-1/TRBV3-2	TRBD1	TRBJ1-1	.	13	TGTGCCAGCAGCCGTGACAGGGGAATGGAGGCTTTCTTT	CASSRDRGMEAFF
TRBV9	TRBD2	TRBJ2-1	once	15	TGTGCCAGCAGCGGTCGGGGGGACTACCCCAATGAGCAGTTCTTC	CASSGRGDYPNEQFF
TRBV7-9	.	TRBJ1-1	.	12	TGTGCCAGCAGCCGCGACAGCACTGAAGCTTTCTTT	CASSRDSTEAFF
TRBV7-3	.	TRBJ2-3	.	16	TGTGCCAGCAGCTTATCAACAGGGCCTAGCACAGATACGCAGTATTTT	CASSLSTGPSTDTQYF
TRBV6-2/TRBV6-3	TRBD1	TRBJ2-6	.	16	TGTGCCAGCAGCCACGACAGGGACTCTGGGGCCAACGTCCTGACTTTC	CASSHDRDSGANVLTF
TRBV19	TRBD1	TRBJ1-5	.	15	TGTGCCAGTAGCCGGGACAGGGATTCCAATCAGCCCCAGCATTTT	CASSRDRDSNQPQHF
TRBV14	.	TRBJ2-7	.	14	TGTGCCAGCAGCCAAGTGCTAGCGCCCGGGGGGCAGTACTTC	CASSQVLAPGGQYF
TRBV28	TRBD1	TRBJ1-2	.	12	TGTGCCATCGACAGGGAGACCTATGGCTACACCTTC	CAIDRETYGYTF
TRBV7-9	.	TRBJ1-4	once	15	TGTGCCAGCAGCTCACTATTCAGAAATATTGAAAAACTGTTTTTT	CASSSLFRNIEKLFF
TRBV5-1	TRBD2	TRBJ2-1	.	14	TGCGCCAGCAGCTACGCGGGAGAGTACAATGAGCAGTTCTTC	CASSYAGEYNEQFF
TRBV27	.	TRBJ2-2	.	12	TGTGCCAGCAGTCCAATCACCGGGGAGCTGTTTTTT	CASSPITGELFF
TRBV11-3	TRBD2	TRBJ2-7	.	15	TGTGCCAGCCAGACTAGCGGGGGGCCCGCCTACGAGCAGTACTTC	CASQTSGGPAYEQYF
TRBV4-1	.	TRBJ1-1	.	16	TGCGCCAGCAAACCCGGGGGGGCACAGCCGAACACTGAAGCTTTCTTT	CASKPGGAQPNTEAFF
TRBV29-1	.	TRBJ2-3	.	14	TGCAGCGTTGAAGATGGGACAAGCACAGATACGCAGTATTTT	CSVEDGTSTDTQYF
TRBV3-1/TRBV3-2	.	TRBJ1-2	.	13	TGTGCCAGCAGCATCGACAGGTACTATGGCTACACCTTC	CASSIDRYYGYTF
TRBV27	.	TRBJ2-6	.	17	TGTGCCAGCAAAAAAGAATTAACCAGGCCCGGGGCCAACGTCCTGACTTTC	CASKKELTRPGANVLTF
TRBV7-2	TRBD2	TRBJ2-5	.	15	TGTGCCAGCAGCCCCGGGACTAGCGGGGGAGAGACCCAGTACTTC	CASSPGTSGGETQYF
TRBV5-6	TRBD1	TRBJ2-7	.	13	TGTGCCAGCAGACACGGACAGGGACGAGAGCAGTACTTC	CASRHGQGREQYF